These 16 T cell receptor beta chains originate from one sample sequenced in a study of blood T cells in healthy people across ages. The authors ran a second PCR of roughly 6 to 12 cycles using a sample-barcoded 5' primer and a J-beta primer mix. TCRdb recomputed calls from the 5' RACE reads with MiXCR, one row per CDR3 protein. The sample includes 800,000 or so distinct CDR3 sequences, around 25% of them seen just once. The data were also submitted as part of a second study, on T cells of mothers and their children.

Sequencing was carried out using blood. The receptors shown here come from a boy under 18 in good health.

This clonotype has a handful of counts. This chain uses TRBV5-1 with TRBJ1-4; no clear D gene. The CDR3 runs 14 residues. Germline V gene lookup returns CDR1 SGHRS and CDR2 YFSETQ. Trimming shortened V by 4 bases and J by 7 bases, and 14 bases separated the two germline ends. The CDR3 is CASSPGSGGEKLFF. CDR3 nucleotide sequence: TGCGCCAGCAGCCCTGGCAGCGGTGGTGAAAAACTGTTTTTT.

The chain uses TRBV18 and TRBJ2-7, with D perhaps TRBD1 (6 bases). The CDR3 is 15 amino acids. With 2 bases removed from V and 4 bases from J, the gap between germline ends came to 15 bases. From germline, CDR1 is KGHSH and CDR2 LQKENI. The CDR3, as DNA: TGTGCCAGCTCACCAGGTGGTGCAGGGGTATACGAGCAGTACTTC. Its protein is CASSPGGAGVYEQYF.

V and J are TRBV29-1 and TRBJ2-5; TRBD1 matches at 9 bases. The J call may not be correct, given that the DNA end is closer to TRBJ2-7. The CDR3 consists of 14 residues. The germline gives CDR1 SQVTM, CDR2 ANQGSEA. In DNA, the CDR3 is TGCAGCGTTATAACAGGGGGCCAGACCTACGAGCAGTACTTC. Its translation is CSVITGGQTYEQYF.

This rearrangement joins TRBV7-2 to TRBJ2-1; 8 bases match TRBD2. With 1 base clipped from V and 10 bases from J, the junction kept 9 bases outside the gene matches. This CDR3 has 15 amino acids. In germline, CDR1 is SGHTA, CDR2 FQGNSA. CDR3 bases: TGTGCCAGCAGCTTAGTTTTCGGGAGGGCCGACGAGCAGTTCTTC. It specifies CASSLVFGRADEQFF.

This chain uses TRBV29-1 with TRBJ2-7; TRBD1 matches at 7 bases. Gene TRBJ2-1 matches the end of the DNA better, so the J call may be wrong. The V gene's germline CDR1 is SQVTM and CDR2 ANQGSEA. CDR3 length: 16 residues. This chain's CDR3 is CSVEGLRGGVGNEQFF. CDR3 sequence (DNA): TGCAGCGTTGAGGGCCTCCGAGGGGGCGTCGGTAATGAGCAGTTCTTC.

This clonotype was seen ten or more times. CDR3 bases: TGTGCCAGCAGCCGGGACAGGGGTCTTAGCAATCAGCCCCAGCATTTT. This encodes CASSRDRGLSNQPQHF. The chain has TRBV12-3 or TRBV12-4 and TRBJ1-5, with 10 bases lining up with TRBD1. The CDR3 has 16 residues. The V and J ends lost 6 bases and 0 bases, in that order; junction bases with no gene match: 5.

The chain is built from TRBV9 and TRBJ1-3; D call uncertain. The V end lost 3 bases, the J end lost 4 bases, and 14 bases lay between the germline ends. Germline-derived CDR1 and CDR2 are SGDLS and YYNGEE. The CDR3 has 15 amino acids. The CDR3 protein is CASSASPSTGNTIYF. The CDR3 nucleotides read TGTGCCAGCAGCGCGTCCCCTTCCACCGGAAACACCATATATTTT.

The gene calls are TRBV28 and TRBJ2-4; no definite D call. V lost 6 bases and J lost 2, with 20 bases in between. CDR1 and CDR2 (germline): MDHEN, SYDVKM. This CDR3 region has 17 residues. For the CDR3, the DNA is TGTGCCAGCAGCCGCCCCGCCGGTGGCAGGACCAAAAACATTCAGTACTTC. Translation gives CASSRPAGGRTKNIQYF.

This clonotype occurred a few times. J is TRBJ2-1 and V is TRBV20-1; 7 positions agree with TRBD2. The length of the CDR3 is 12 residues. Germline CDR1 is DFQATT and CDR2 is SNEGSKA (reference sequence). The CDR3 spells CGGTTSYNEQFF. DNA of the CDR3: TGCGGAGGGACTACCTCCTACAATGAGCAGTTCTTC.

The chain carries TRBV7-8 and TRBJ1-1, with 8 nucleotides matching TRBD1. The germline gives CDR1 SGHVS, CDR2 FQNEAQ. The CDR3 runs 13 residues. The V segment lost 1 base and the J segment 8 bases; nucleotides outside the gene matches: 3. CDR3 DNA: TGTGCCAGCAGCTTAGACAGGGGGGGGGAAGCTTTCTTT. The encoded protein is CASSLDRGGEAFF.

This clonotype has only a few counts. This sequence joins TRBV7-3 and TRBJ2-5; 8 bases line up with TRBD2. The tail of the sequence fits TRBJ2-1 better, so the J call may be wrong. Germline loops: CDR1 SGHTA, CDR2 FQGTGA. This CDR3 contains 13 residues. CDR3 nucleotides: TGTGCCAGCAGCTCCTTAGCGGGAAATGAGCAGTTCTTC. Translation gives CASSSLAGNEQFF.

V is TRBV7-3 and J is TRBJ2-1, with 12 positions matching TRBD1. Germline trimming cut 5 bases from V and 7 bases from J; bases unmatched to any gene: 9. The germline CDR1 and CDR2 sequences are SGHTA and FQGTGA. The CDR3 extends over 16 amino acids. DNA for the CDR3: TGTGCCAGCAGCCGAACCGGGACAGGGGGCTTAAATGAGCAGTTCTTC. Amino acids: CASSRTGTGGLNEQFF.

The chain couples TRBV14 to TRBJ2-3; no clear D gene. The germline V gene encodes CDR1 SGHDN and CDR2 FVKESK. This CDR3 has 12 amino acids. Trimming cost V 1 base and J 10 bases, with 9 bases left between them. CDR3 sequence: CASSQGAASQYF. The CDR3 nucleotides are TGTGCCAGCAGCCAAGGCGCCGCGTCGCAGTATTTT.

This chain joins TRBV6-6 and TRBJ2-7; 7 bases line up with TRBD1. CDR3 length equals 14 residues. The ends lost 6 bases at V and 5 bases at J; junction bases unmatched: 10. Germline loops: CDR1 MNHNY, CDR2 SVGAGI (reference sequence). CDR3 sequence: CASSRQGEGNEQYF. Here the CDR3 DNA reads TGTGCCAGCAGCCGACAGGGAGAAGGCAACGAGCAGTACTTC.

CDR3 protein: CASSLEASGNTIYF. CDR3 nucleotide sequence: TGCGCCAGCAGCTTGGAGGCTTCTGGAAACACCATATATTTT. The chain joins TRBV5-1 to TRBJ1-3; D gene unclear. Trimming removed 0 bases at V and 1 base at J, with 5 bases between. This CDR3 comprises 14 residues. Germline assignment: CDR1 SGHRS and CDR2 YFSETQ. The full variable domain, in which reference TRBV5-1 and TRBJ1-3 provide the parts outside the CDR3, is KAGVTQTPRYLIKTRGQQVTLSCSPISGHRSVSWYQQTPGQGLQFLFEYFSETQRNKGNFPGRFSGRQFSNSRSEMNVSTLELGDSALYLCASSLEASGNTIYFGEGSWLTVV.

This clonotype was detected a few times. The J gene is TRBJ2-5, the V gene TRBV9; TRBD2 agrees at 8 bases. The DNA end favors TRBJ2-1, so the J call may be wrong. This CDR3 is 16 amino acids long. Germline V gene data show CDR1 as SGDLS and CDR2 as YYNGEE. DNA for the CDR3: TGTGCCAGCAGCGATGATAGCGGGGCGAACTACAATGAGCAGTTCTTC. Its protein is CASSDDSGANYNEQFF.